This T cell receptor beta chain stems from a study of blood T cell repertoires in COVID-19. Study context: COVID-19 samples from acute and convalescent phases originated in the United States, Italy and Spain. PBMCs, B-cell-depleted T cells, or T cells were the source of the cDNA or gDNA that made up the material.

Under the authors' procedure: Estimation of nucleated cell counts was performed using reference gene primer amplification. Using immunoSEQ multiplex PCR, the repertoire was profiled, and TCRdb retains in-frame clones only, with some absent. D and trimming were read from the DNA, whereas the V and J calls and clone size are those reported in that table. The sample has over 90,000 clones; more than 70% are singletons. This clone was recorded once. The material sequenced was peripheral blood. This clonotype was sampled from a human donor in a cohort sampled during active COVID-19.

Here the CDR3 reads CASSLTVGATDTQYF. CDR3 nucleotides: TGTGCCAGCAGCCTAACCGTAGGGGCCACAGATACGCAGTATTTT. The genes are TRBV7-9 and TRBJ2-3; a possible D gene is TRBD1 (5 bases). Germline lookup yields CDR1 SEHNR and CDR2 FQNEAQ (reference sequence). Between the trimmed V and J ends, which lost 5 bases and 2 bases, there was a span of 14 bases. The CDR3 is 15 residues long.